A selection of T cell receptor beta chains follows, all from one sample in a study of cytomegalovirus exposure and HLA in healthy donors. Generated by immunoSEQ multiplex PCR, the TCRdb table keeps only in-frame clones and is missing some. The sample records tens of thousands of clones, under 90% being singletons. Source material: PBMCs. The receptor set was obtained from a woman under 30 in good health and CMV-seronegative. The CDR3 runs from the conserved cysteine through the conserved F or W. A D gene is named only where the DNA matches it firmly. The listing skips clone size in some rows; elsewhere it reads once, few, many or a size class.

TRBV27	NA	TRBJ2-7	once	CASSLQATYEQYF	TGTGCCAGCAGTTTACAGGCGACCTACGAGCAGTACTTC
TRBV5-1	NA	TRBJ1-2	NA	CASSLAGGTDYGYTF	TGCGCCAGCAGCTTGGCCGGGGGGACGGACTATGGCTACACCTTC
TRBV7-8	TRBD1	TRBJ2-1	NA	CASSPRTGSYNEQFF	TGTGCCAGCAGTCCTAGGACAGGGAGTTACAATGAGCAGTTCTTC
TRBV28	NA	TRBJ1-1	NA	CASSLASRPNFF	TGTGCCAGCAGTCTGGCCTCGCGGCCCAACTTCTTT
TRBV27	NA	TRBJ1-2	NA	CASSLSKYGLPYGYTF	TGTGCCAGCAGTTTATCGAAGTATGGCTTGCCCTATGGCTACACCTTC
TRBV7-6	NA	TRBJ1-5	few	CASSLEGPRGNQPQHF	TGTGCCAGCAGCTTGGAGGGACCGAGGGGCAATCAGCCCCAGCATTTT
TRBV7-6	TRBD1	TRBJ1-3	NA	CASRAGQQGNTIYF	TGTGCCAGCAGGGCGGGACAGCAAGGAAACACCATATATTTT
TRBV11-2	NA	TRBJ2-5	NA	CASSFLGREKETQYF	TGTGCCAGCAGCTTTTTGGGCCGGGAGAAGGAGACCCAGTACTTC
TRBV27	NA	TRBJ1-4	NA	CASRPTGLGEKLFF	TGTGCCAGCAGACCTACAGGGTTGGGGGAAAAACTGTTTTTT
TRBV5-1	TRBD2	TRBJ2-3	NA	CASSLGTSGIPDTQYF	TGCGCCAGCAGCTTGGGGACTAGCGGGATCCCAGATACGCAGTATTTT
TRBV2	TRBD1	TRBJ1-4	NA	CASSPQGGTREKLFF	TGTGCCAGCAGTCCTCAGGGGGGAACTAGGGAAAAACTGTTTTTT
TRBV19	TRBD1	TRBJ2-2	NA	CATGTGPNTGELFF	TGTGCCACCGGGACAGGGCCTAACACCGGGGAGCTGTTTTTT
TRBV27	NA	TRBJ2-7	NA	CASSPGEAYEQYF	TGTGCCAGCAGTCCGGGAGAAGCCTACGAGCAGTACTTC
TRBV5-4	NA	TRBJ2-6	once	CASSARGSGANGLTF	TGTGCCAGCAGCGCCAGGGGATCTGGGGCCAACGGCCTGACTTTC
TRBV11-3	NA	TRBJ2-2	NA	CASSLGQNTGELFF	TGTGCCAGCAGCTTAGGACAGAACACCGGGGAGCTGTTTTTT
TRBV10-1	TRBD1	TRBJ1-1	NA	CASRPGQGATEAFF	TGCGCCAGCAGACCAGGACAGGGGGCTACTGAAGCTTTCTTT
TRBV9	NA	TRBJ1-3	once	CASSVGGGNTIYF	TGTGCCAGCAGCGTAGGAGGAGGAAACACCATATATTTT
TRBV29-1	NA	TRBJ2-7	NA	CSVEAAYEQYF	TGCAGCGTTGAAGCAGCCTACGAGCAGTACTTC
TRBV23-1	NA	TRBJ1-1	NA	CASSPGSGGKDTEAFF	TGCGCCAGCAGTCCAGGGTCCGGGGGGAAGGACACTGAAGCTTTCTTT
TRBV10-3	NA	TRBJ1-1	NA	CAASTLNTEAFF	TGTGCCGCCTCCACACTGAACACTGAAGCTTTCTTT
TRBV7-2	NA	TRBJ2-3	NA	CASSSGLSTDTQYF	TGTGCCAGCAGCTCGGGACTTTCCACAGATACGCAGTATTTT
TRBV27	TRBD2	TRBJ2-1	NA	CASSLGGNEQFF	TGTGCCAGCAGTCTGGGGGGGAATGAGCAGTTCTTC
TRBV4-2	TRBD2	TRBJ2-4	NA	CASSQEAGGRAFGIQYF	TGTGCCAGCAGCCAAGAAGCTGGCGGGAGGGCCTTTGGCATTCAGTACTTC
TRBV5-6	TRBD2	TRBJ2-3	NA	CASSPGGLAGGGPTDTQYF	TGTGCCAGCAGCCCTGGGGGACTAGCGGGAGGGGGACCCACAGATACGCAGTATTTT
TRBV2	NA	TRBJ1-1	NA	CASRLQGLNTEAFF	TGTGCCAGCAGGTTACAGGGTCTAAACACTGAAGCTTTCTTT
TRBV19	TRBD2	TRBJ2-5	NA	CASSITSGRAGRRETQYF	TGTGCCAGTAGTATTACTAGCGGGAGGGCCGGGCGGCGTGAGACCCAGTACTTC
TRBV27	NA	TRBJ2-3	NA	CASSFRRTDTQYF	TGTGCCAGCAGTTTCAGGCGCACAGATACGCAGTATTTT
TRBV7-9	NA	TRBJ1-5	NA	CASSYSRGKRPPQHF	TGTGCCAGCAGCTATTCCAGGGGAAAACGGCCGCCCCAGCATTTT
TRBV19	NA	TRBJ1-5	few	CASSPSPGSNQPQHF	TGTGCCAGTAGCCCTTCGCCGGGAAGCAATCAGCCCCAGCATTTT
TRBV30	TRBD2	TRBJ2-1	NA	CAWSGLAGYNEQFF	TGTGCCTGGAGTGGACTAGCGGGATACAATGAGCAGTTCTTC
TRBV5-4	TRBD1	TRBJ1-1	NA	CASSLRTGGTEAFF	TGTGCCAGCAGCTTAAGGACAGGAGGGACTGAAGCTTTCTTT
TRBV7-3	TRBD2	TRBJ2-1	NA	CASSPTSGRGNEQFF	TGTGCCAGCAGCCCGACTAGCGGGAGGGGGAATGAGCAGTTCTTC
TRBV7-8	NA	TRBJ1-2	NA	CASSSLTSLYGYTF	TGTGCCAGCAGCTCCTTGACTTCCCTCTATGGCTACACCTTC
TRBV6-4	TRBD2	TRBJ2-1	NA	CASSVDSGSGDEQFF	TGTGCCAGCAGTGTGGACAGCGGGAGTGGGGATGAGCAGTTCTTC
TRBV5-1	TRBD2	TRBJ2-6	NA	CASSPGLAGLNGGANVLTF	TGCGCCAGCAGTCCTGGACTAGCGGGCCTAAATGGTGGGGCCAACGTCCTGACTTTC
TRBV27	TRBD1	TRBJ1-5	NA	CASSSTGGDQPQHF	TGTGCCAGCAGTTCTACAGGGGGGGATCAGCCCCAGCATTTT
TRBV7-2	TRBD2	TRBJ2-1	NA	CASSLVGLAGVGSYNEQFF	TGTGCCAGCAGCTTAGTGGGACTAGCGGGAGTTGGCTCCTACAATGAGCAGTTCTTC
TRBV7-9	NA	TRBJ2-2	once	CASSRRSGELFF	TGTGCCAGCAGCCGCAGGTCTGGGGAGCTGTTTTTT
TRBV28	TRBD1	TRBJ2-6	NA	CASSLRIRTGAGANGLTF	TGTGCCAGCAGTTTACGCATCCGGACAGGGGCTGGGGCCAACGGCCTGACTTTC
TRBV27	NA	TRBJ1-4	NA	CASRLNRAGREKLFF	TGTGCCAGCAGACTTAACAGGGCAGGTCGTGAAAAACTGTTTTTT
TRBV4-1	NA	TRBJ2-7	NA	CASSQDPRGGEQYF	TGCGCCAGCAGCCAAGATCCCAGGGGAGGGGAGCAGTACTTC
TRBV27	TRBD1	TRBJ2-3	NA	CASSATGTTSTDTQYF	TGTGCCAGCAGTGCGACAGGGACAACGAGCACAGATACGCAGTATTTT
TRBV29-1	NA	TRBJ2-7	NA	CSVEDGARPHYEQYF	TGCAGCGTTGAAGATGGGGCGCGCCCCCACTACGAGCAGTACTTC